This TCR beta chain was profiled in a study of CD8 T cells in Susac syndrome. Regarding the study as a whole: Acknowledgment was made by the study that its TCR sequencing and HLA analysis involved a relatively small number of individuals.

Deletions cut 0 bases from V and 5 bases from J, with 10 bases between. Germline V gene sequence: CDR1 DFQATT, CDR2 SNEGSKA (reference sequence). The CDR3 covers 13 residues. The study used treatment-naive patients who had stable or active relapsing-remitting disease as multiple sclerosis controls. TEMRA cells were FACS-enriched and CD8+ and CD4+ T cells negatively isolated. Concerning this clonotype: Its antigen remains unidentified.

Roughly 0.45 to 1 ug RNA was reverse transcribed with random hexamers. The method of amplification for TCR beta CDR3 was immunoSEQ multiplex PCR, covering 54 Vbeta and 13 Jbeta. TCRdb called the immunoSEQ multiplex PCR reads again in MiXCR, with one record for every CDR3 protein. Of approximately 71,000 distinct CDR3 sequences listed, 96% are singletons. The chain combines TRBV20-1 with TRBJ2-5, with D perhaps given as TRBD1 or TRBD2 (5 bases each). This receptor was taken from a human donor with multiple sclerosis. Sequencing input: CD4+ T cells from PBMCs. The CDR3 sequence: CSARETGTETQYF. DNA for the CDR3: TGCAGTGCTAGAGAGACGGGGACGGAGACCCAGTACTTC.